These 30 T cell receptor beta chains came from one sample sequenced in a study of PD-L1 blockade in urothelial cancer. The protocol was immunoSEQ multiplex PCR, while the TCRdb copy is restricted to in-frame clones and leaves out a portion. Among some 39,000 clones, about 88% were seen once, and the ten largest hold approximately 2.4%. The time point is: peripheral blood 6 weeks after treatment start. The sequences come from PBMCs, collected around atezolizumab (anti-PD-L1) treatment. These receptors originate from a man aged 65 to 79 with urothelial cancer.

This clone was seen once. The chain carries TRBV19 and TRBJ2-2; D is possibly TRBD1 (6 bases). Per the germline V gene, CDR1 is LNHDA and CDR2 is SQIVND (reference sequence). Trimming removed 7 bases at V and 0 bases at J, with 9 bases between. CDR3 size: 14 residues. The CDR3 sequence: CASTGTPNTGELFF. CDR3 coding DNA: TGTGCCAGTACCGGGACACCGAACACCGGGGAGCTGTTTTTT.

The chain links TRBV5-5 to TRBJ1-1; D not certain. Germline CDR1 reads SGHKS; CDR2 reads YYEKEE (reference sequence). V gave up 0 bases and J gave up 2 bases, with 5 bases separating them. CDR3 length: 13 residues. In nucleotides, the CDR3 is TGTGCCAGCAGCTTGGGGGCTAACACTGAAGCTTTCTTT. This codes for CASSLGANTEAFF.

Within the sample, this clone is medium-sized. The J gene is TRBJ1-1, the V gene TRBV30; 7 bases align to TRBD1. The CDR3 contains 13 residues. Germline CDR1 and CDR2: GTSNPN and SVGIG (reference sequence). The J segment lost 8 bases and the V segment lost 0 bases, leaving 6 bases of the junction unmatched. As DNA, the CDR3 is TGTGCCTGGAGTGTATCAAGACAGGGAGAAGCTTTCTTT. It yields the protein CAWSVSRQGEAFF.

The chain has TRBV5-1 and TRBJ2-1; D is uncertain. V lost 7 bases and J lost 0, with 14 bases in between. This CDR3 comprises 15 residues. CDR1 is SGHRS and CDR2 is YFSETQ in the germline V gene. The CDR3 sequence is CASSALSDSYNEQFF. In DNA form, the CDR3 reads TGCGCCAGCTCCGCCCTGAGCGACTCCTACAATGAGCAGTTCTTC.

This clone was recorded only once. This sequence joins TRBV27 and TRBJ1-2; 7 bases line up with TRBD1. The CDR3 totals 12 residues. CDR1 is MNHEY and CDR2 is SMNVEV in the germline V gene (reference sequence). J lost 8 bases, V lost 8 bases, and 8 bases had no gene match. CDR3 protein: CASGRQGYGYTF. The CDR3 DNA reads TGTGCCAGCGGGCGACAGGGATACGGCTACACCTTC.

V and J are TRBV29-1 and TRBJ1-1; D may be TRBD1 (5 bases). Looked up from germline, CDR1 is SQVTM and CDR2 is ANQGSEA. The CDR3 is 14 amino acids. Trimming removed 4 bases from V and 0 bases from J, with 12 bases in between. CDR3 residues: CSVARVLMNTEAFF. In DNA form, the CDR3 reads TGCAGCGTTGCCAGGGTCCTAATGAACACTGAAGCTTTCTTT.

The J gene is TRBJ2-7, the V gene TRBV29-1; 9 nucleotides line up with TRBD1. J lost 3 bases, V lost 5 bases, and 5 bases had no gene match. The germline V gene encodes CDR1 SQVTM and CDR2 ANQGSEA. CDR3 length: 13 residues. The CDR3 DNA is TGCAGCGTTACTGGGACAGGGTTCTACGAGCAGTACTTC. Translation gives CSVTGTGFYEQYF.

The V gene is TRBV7-8, the J gene TRBJ2-7; 7 bases are a match to TRBD1. Germline values: CDR1 SGHVS, CDR2 FQNEAQ. V was pared by 5 bases and J by 1 base, with 11 bases of the junction left unmatched. The CDR3 sequence is 16 residues long. CDR3 coding DNA: TGTGCCAGCAGCCCTACCGGGACAGCATCATCCTACGAGCAGTACTTC. It is translated as CASSPTGTASSYEQYF.

This clone was observed a few times. The V gene is TRBV10-2, the J gene TRBJ1-1; D is uncertain. From germline, CDR1 is WSHSY and CDR2 SAAADI. The CDR3 has 14 residues. V shed 2 bases and J shed 4 bases, with 11 bases lying between them. In DNA form, the CDR3 reads TGCGCCAGCAGTGAGCGGAAAGGACTCACTGAAGCTTTCTTT. This gives the protein CASSERKGLTEAFF.

This sequence joins TRBV18 and TRBJ2-2; 9 positions match TRBD1. Per the germline V gene, CDR1 is KGHSH and CDR2 is LQKENI. V was clipped by 1 base and J by 5 bases; unmatched bases: 2. The CDR3 sequence is 15 residues long. In nucleotides, the CDR3 is TGTGCCAGCTCACCACGGACAGGGGCTACCGGGGAGCTGTTTTTT. This gives the protein CASSPRTGATGELFF.

The chain combines TRBV2 with TRBJ1-1; 7 nucleotides agree with TRBD1. This CDR3 contains 14 residues. Germline V gene sequence: CDR1 SNHLY, CDR2 FYNNEI. V trimming: 5 bases; J trimming: 4 bases; junction bases outside the gene matches: 7. In DNA form, the CDR3 reads TGTGCCAGCAGTACACAGGGGAGGCCCACTGAAGCTTTCTTT. As protein: CASSTQGRPTEAFF.

This chain uses TRBV18 with TRBJ2-7; 9 bases map to TRBD2. The CDR3 has 15 amino acids. The germline V gene encodes CDR1 KGHSH and CDR2 LQKENI. V lost 5 bases to trimming and J lost 5 bases; unmatched junction nucleotides: 10. CDR3 amino acids: CASSYSGRLPNEQYF. The CDR3 DNA reads as TGTGCCAGCTCATATAGCGGGAGATTACCAAACGAGCAGTACTTC.

V and J are TRBV25-1 and TRBJ2-7; possible D gene TRBD2, 6 bases. Between the trimmed V and J ends, which lost 6 bases and 6 bases, there was a span of 15 bases. The CDR3 length is 13 residues. Germline loops: CDR1 MGHDK, CDR2 SYGVNS. The CDR3 protein is CASRPAEGGEQYF. The CDR3, as DNA: TGTGCCAGCAGACCCGCGGAGGGAGGCGAGCAGTACTTC.

The rearrangement uses TRBV5-1 and TRBJ2-1, with 11 bases fitting TRBD2. This CDR3 has 17 residues. CDR1 and CDR2 (germline): SGHRS, YFSETQ. The trim removed 2 bases at V and 0 bases at J, leaving 4 bases unmatched. The CDR3 loop is CASSLPTSGSSYNEQFF. Here the CDR3 DNA reads TGCGCCAGCAGCTTACCTACTAGCGGGAGCTCCTACAATGAGCAGTTCTTC.

This clone was found once. The chain combines TRBV5-1 with TRBJ2-3, with 10 bases lining up with TRBD1. The CDR3 is 16 residues long. Germline lookup yields CDR1 SGHRS and CDR2 YFSETQ. The junction had 8 bases not matched to a gene; V was cut back by 3 bases and J by 4 bases. CDR3 sequence (DNA): TGCGCCAGCAGCTCAAGACAGGGGGCGCGTGCAGATACGCAGTATTTT. This codes for CASSSRQGARADTQYF. Supplemented by reference TRBV5-1 and TRBJ2-3, the full variable domain reads KAGVTQTPRYLIKTRGQQVTLSCSPISGHRSVSWYQQTPGQGLQFLFEYFSETQRNKGNFPGRFSGRQFSNSRSEMNVSTLELGDSALYLCASSSRQGARADTQYFGPGTRLTVL.

Turning to this clone: The CDR3 does not end in the conserved phenylalanine or tryptophan, so this is likely a read error. The DNA is omitted, as the CDR3 cannot be located on it reliably, and the CDR3 follows TCRdb's listing. V is TRBV2 and J is TRBJ2-3; TRBD1 reflects the table's D call only, with no check against the DNA. Both ends counted, the CDR3 spans 13 residues. Germline assignment: CDR1 SNHLY and CDR2 FYNNEI. CDR3 sequence reads: CASTESDRGFKFD.

The gene calls are TRBV7-9 and TRBJ2-1; D gene unclear. The V gene's germline CDR1 is SEHNR and CDR2 FQNEAQ (reference sequence). The ends were cut back, 5 bases at V and 6 bases at J, with 17 bases in the middle. The CDR3 is 15 residues long. The CDR3 loop is CASSPGPRQVNEQFF. As DNA, the CDR3 is TGTGCCAGCAGCCCTGGGCCGCGACAAGTCAATGAGCAGTTCTTC.

The chain carries TRBV5-1 and TRBJ2-7; 8 bases map to TRBD1. From germline, CDR1 is SGHRS and CDR2 YFSETQ. J lost 2 bases, V lost 0 bases, and 10 bases had no gene match. The CDR3 length is 17 residues. The DNA for the CDR3 is TGCGCCAGCAGCTTGGCCTATACCGGACAGGGTCCCTACGAGCAGTACTTC. This translates into CASSLAYTGQGPYEQYF.

This clone was seen a single time. The chain uses TRBV11-2 and TRBJ1-4, with D perhaps matching TRBD1 (6 bases). Per the germline V gene, CDR1 is SGHAT and CDR2 is FQNNGV. The CDR3 totals 15 residues. The V gene lost 0 bases and the J gene lost 7 bases, with 12 bases spanning the gap. CDR3 coding DNA: TGTGCCAGCAGCTTAGACTTCGGGACACTTGAAAAACTGTTTTTT. As protein: CASSLDFGTLEKLFF. The variable domain in full, completed from reference TRBV11-2 and TRBJ1-4, reads EAGVAQSPRYKIIEKRQSVAFWCNPISGHATLYWYQQILGQGPKLLIQFQNNGVVDDSQLPKDRFSAERLKGVDSTLKIQPAKLEDSAVYLCASSLDFGTLEKLFFGSGTQLSVL.

This chain uses TRBV5-1 with TRBJ2-7; TRBD2 agrees at 14 bases. The CDR3 length is 16 residues. Germline loops: CDR1 SGHRS, CDR2 YFSETQ. After removal of 0 bases from V and 3 bases from J, the junction contained 2 bases not matched to a gene. DNA of the CDR3: TGCGCCAGCAGCTTGGGGACTAGCGGGAGGAACTACGAGCAGTACTTC. It yields the protein CASSLGTSGRNYEQYF.

CDR3 loop: CASSLVLQGKNEQFF. CDR3 nucleotides: TGTGCCAGCAGCTTAGTCCTACAGGGGAAAAATGAGCAGTTCTTC. The chain uses TRBV7-8 and TRBJ2-1; 7 bases map to TRBD1. J gave up 7 bases and V 1 base, and 7 bases lay outside the gene matches. In germline, CDR1 is SGHVS, CDR2 FQNEAQ. This CDR3 has 15 amino acids.

V usage is TRBV10-3 and J usage is TRBJ2-5, with TRBD1 identical over 8 bases. This CDR3 has 14 amino acids. Trimming at V came to 3 bases and at J to 5 bases, leaving 5 bases not matched to a gene. The V gene's germline CDR1 is ENHRY and CDR2 SYGVKD. This chain's CDR3 is CAISDWTGIETQYF. CDR3 coding DNA: TGTGCCATCAGTGATTGGACAGGGATCGAGACCCAGTACTTC.

The chain couples TRBV7-9 to TRBJ2-1; a possible D gene is TRBD2 (5 bases). The CDR3 loop spans 16 amino acids. Trimming cost V 1 base and J 4 bases, with 14 bases left between them. The V gene's germline CDR1 is SEHNR and CDR2 FQNEAQ (reference sequence). CDR3 in amino acids: CASSLVEEASYNEQFF. The CDR3 bases are TGTGCCAGCAGCTTAGTGGAGGAGGCCTCATACAATGAGCAGTTCTTC.

The chain is built from TRBV7-2 and TRBJ1-5; 7 nucleotides agree with TRBD1. J lost 9 bases, V lost 4 bases, and 6 bases had no gene match. CDR1 and CDR2 from the germline V gene are SGHTA and FQGNSA. This CDR3 is 13 amino acids long. The CDR3 reads CASSWDSPGPQHF. The CDR3 coding sequence is TGTGCCAGCAGCTGGGACAGTCCGGGGCCCCAGCATTTT.

This clone was seen only once. The V call is TRBV30, the J call TRBJ2-7, with 9 bases aligning to TRBD1. Trimming cost V 3 bases and J 2 bases; bases outside gene matches: 8. Looked up from germline, CDR1 is GTSNPN and CDR2 is SVGIG (reference sequence). This CDR3 has 15 amino acids. The CDR3 region has the DNA TGTGCCTGGAGGTCCCCGGGACAGGGAACCTACGAGCAGTACTTC. Encoded protein: CAWRSPGQGTYEQYF.

The chain combines TRBV13 with TRBJ1-1; the D gene is possibly TRBD1 (6 bases). With 5 bases removed from V and 2 bases from J, the gap between germline ends came to 15 bases. This CDR3 spans 15 amino acids. Germline CDR1 reads PRHDT; CDR2 reads FYEKMQ (reference sequence). Here the CDR3 reads CASSSPTGLNTEAFF. The DNA of the CDR3 is TGTGCCAGCAGCAGCCCGACAGGACTTAACACTGAAGCTTTCTTT.

The chain carries TRBV27 and TRBJ2-1; 10 bases are shared with TRBD2. The ends lost 3 bases at V and 6 bases at J; junction bases unmatched: 5. Germline values: CDR1 MNHEY, CDR2 SMNVEV (reference sequence). The CDR3 is 15 residues long. The CDR3 nucleotides read TGTGCCAGCAGTTTGCTAGCGGGAGTTGTCAATGAGCAGTTCTTC. Its translation: CASSLLAGVVNEQFF.

This chain connects TRBV6-5 to TRBJ1-2; D remains ambiguous. The CDR3 is 15 residues long. Germline assignment: CDR1 MNHEY and CDR2 SVGAGI. V lost 5 bases, J lost 1 base, and 14 bases lay in between. CDR3 DNA sequence: TGTGCCAGCAGTGGCACGACAAACCGTAACTATGGCTACACCTTC. It specifies CASSGTTNRNYGYTF.

The chain uses TRBV2 and TRBJ1-2; D uncertain. The V gene lost 8 bases and the J gene lost 2 bases, with 15 bases spanning the gap. CDR1 SNHLY and CDR2 FYNNEI come from the germline V gene. The CDR3 runs to 14 residues. Written as DNA, the CDR3 is TGTGCCAGCTTCCGAGGCGGGATGAACTATGGCTACACCTTC. Translation: CASFRGGMNYGYTF.

The chain combines TRBV30 with TRBJ1-4, with D uncertain. Trimming took 7 bases from V and 0 from J, leaving 12 bases between them. The CDR3 covers 14 residues. Germline V CDR1 and CDR2: GTSNPN, SVGIG (reference sequence). CDR3 protein: CAFSLHTTNEKLFF. CDR3 sequence (DNA): TGTGCCTTCTCCTTACATACAACTAATGAAAAACTGTTTTTT.